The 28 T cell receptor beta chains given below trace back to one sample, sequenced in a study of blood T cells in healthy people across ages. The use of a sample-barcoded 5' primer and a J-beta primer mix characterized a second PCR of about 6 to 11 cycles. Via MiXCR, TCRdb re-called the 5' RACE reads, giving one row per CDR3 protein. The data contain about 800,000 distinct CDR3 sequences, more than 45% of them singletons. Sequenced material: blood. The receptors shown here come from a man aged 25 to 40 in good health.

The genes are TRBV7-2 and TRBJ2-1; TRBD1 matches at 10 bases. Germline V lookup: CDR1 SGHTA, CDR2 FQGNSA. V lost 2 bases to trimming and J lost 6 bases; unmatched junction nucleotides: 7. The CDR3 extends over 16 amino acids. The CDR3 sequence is CASSLTAGTGVNEQFF. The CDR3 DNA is TGTGCCAGCAGCTTAACTGCCGGGACAGGGGTCAATGAGCAGTTCTTC. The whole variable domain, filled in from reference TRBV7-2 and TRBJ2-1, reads GAGVSQSPSNKVTEKGKDVELRCDPISGHTALYWYRQSLGQGLEFLIYFQGNSAPDKSGLPSDRFSAERTGGSVSTLTIQRTQQEDSAVYLCASSLTAGTGVNEQFFGPGTRLTVL.

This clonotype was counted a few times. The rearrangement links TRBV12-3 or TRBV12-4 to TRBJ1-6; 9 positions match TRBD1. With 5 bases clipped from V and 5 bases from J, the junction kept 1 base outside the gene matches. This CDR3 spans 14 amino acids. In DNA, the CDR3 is TGTGCCAGCAGTCGACAGGGGGATAATTCACCCCTCCACTTT. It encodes CASSRQGDNSPLHF.

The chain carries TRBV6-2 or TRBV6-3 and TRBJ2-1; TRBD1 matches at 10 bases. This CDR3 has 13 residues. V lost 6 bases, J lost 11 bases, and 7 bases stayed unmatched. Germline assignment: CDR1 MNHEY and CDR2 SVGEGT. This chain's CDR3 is CASRLDRGFKQFF. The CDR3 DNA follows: TGTGCCAGCAGGCTGGACAGGGGGTTTAAGCAGTTCTTC.

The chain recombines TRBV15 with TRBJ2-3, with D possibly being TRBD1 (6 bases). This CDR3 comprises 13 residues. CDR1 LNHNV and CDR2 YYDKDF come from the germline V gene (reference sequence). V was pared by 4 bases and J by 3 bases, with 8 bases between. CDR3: CATSNRVTDTQYF. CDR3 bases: TGTGCCACCAGCAACAGGGTTACAGATACGCAGTATTTT.

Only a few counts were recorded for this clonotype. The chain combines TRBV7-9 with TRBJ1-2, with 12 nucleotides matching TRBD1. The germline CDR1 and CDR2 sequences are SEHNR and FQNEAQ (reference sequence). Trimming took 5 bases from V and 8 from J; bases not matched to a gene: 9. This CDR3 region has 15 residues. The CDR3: CASSKPGQGAYGYTF. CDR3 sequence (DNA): TGTGCCAGCAGCAAACCGGGACAGGGGGCGTACGGCTACACCTTC.

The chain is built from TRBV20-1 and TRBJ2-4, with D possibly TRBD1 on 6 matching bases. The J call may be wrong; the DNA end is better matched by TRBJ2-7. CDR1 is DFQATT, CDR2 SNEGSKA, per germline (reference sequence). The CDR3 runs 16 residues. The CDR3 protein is CSARVLDRRSSYEQYF. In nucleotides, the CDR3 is TGCAGTGCTAGAGTGCTGGACAGAAGATCCTCCTACGAGCAGTACTTC.

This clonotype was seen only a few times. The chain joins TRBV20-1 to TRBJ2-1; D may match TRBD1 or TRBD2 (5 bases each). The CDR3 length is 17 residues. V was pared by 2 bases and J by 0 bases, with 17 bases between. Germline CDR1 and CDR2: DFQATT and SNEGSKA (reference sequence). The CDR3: CSARPPGTASSYNEQFF. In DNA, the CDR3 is TGCAGTGCTAGACCACCTGGGACGGCAAGCTCCTACAATGAGCAGTTCTTC.

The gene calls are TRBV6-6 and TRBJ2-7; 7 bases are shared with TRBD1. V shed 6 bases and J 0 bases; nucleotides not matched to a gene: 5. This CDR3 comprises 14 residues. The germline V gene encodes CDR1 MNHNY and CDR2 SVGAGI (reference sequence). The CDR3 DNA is TGTGCCAGCAGCACAGGGGCCCACTCCTACGAGCAGTACTTC. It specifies CASSTGAHSYEQYF.

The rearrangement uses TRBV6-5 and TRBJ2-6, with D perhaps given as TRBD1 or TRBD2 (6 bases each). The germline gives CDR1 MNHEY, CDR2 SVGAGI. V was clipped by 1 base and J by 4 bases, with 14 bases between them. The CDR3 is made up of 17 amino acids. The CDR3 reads CASSYLGQGRGANVLTF. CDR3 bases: TGTGCCAGCAGTTACTTGGGGCAGGGGAGGGGGGCCAACGTCCTGACTTTC.

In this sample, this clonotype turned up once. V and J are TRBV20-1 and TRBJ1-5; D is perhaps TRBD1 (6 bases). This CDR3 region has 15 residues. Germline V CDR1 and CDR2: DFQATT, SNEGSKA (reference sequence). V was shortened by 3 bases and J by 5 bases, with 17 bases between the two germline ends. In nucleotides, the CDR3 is TGCAGTGCTAGCAACCGACAGGTTATGGATCAGCCCCAGCATTTT. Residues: CSASNRQVMDQPQHF.

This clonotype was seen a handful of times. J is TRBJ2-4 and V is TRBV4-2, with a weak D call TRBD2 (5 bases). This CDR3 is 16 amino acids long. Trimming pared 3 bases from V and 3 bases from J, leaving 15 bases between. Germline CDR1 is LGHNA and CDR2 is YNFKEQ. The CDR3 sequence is CASSQMWEIDKNIQYF. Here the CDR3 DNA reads TGTGCCAGCAGCCAGATGTGGGAGATAGACAAAAACATTCAGTACTTC.

CDR3: CSARTQGEGYTF. The CDR3 bases are TGCAGTGCTAGGACACAGGGAGAAGGCTACACCTTC. The V call is TRBV20-1, the J call TRBJ1-2, with D tentatively TRBD1 (6 bases). V gave up 3 bases and J gave up 8 bases, with 13 bases separating them. Germline V gives CDR1 DFQATT, CDR2 SNEGSKA (reference sequence). This CDR3 region has 12 residues.

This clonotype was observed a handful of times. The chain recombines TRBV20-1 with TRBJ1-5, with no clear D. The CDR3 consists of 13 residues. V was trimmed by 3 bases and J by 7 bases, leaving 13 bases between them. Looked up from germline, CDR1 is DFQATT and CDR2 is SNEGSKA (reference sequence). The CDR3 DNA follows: TGCAGTGCTAGGAGGGAACAAGGACAGCCCCAGCATTTT. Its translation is CSARREQGQPQHF.

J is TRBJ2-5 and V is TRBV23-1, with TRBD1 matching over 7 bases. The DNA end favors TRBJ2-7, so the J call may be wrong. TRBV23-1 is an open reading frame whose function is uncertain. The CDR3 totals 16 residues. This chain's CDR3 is CASTIGDSLGSGEQYF. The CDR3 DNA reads TGCGCCAGCACTATAGGGGACAGCCTGGGATCTGGCGAGCAGTACTTC.

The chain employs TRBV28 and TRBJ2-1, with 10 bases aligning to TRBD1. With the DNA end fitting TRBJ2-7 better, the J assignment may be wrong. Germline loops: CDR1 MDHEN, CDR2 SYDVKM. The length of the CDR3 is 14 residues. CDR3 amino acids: CASSYMGTGVEQYF. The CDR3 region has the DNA TGTGCCAGCAGTTATATGGGGACAGGGGTCGAGCAGTACTTC.

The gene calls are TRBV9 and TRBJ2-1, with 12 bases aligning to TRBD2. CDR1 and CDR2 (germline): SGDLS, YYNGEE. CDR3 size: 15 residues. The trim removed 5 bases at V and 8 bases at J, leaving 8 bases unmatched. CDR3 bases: TGTGCCAGCAGAACTACTAGCGGGGGGTTGGATGAGCAGTTCTTC. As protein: CASRTTSGGLDEQFF.

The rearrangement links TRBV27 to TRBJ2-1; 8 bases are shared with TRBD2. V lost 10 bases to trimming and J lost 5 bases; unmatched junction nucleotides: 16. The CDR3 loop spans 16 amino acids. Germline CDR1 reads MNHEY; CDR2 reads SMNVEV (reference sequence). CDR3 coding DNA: TGTGCCATCTCACAGTTACGGGAGGGTGAACACAATGAGCAGTTCTTC. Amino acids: CAISQLREGEHNEQFF.

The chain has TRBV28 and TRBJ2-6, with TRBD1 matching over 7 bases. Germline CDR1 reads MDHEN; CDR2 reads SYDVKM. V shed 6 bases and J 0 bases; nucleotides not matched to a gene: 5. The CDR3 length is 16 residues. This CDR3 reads CASSRQGPSGANVLTF. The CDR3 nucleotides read TGTGCCAGCAGCAGACAGGGCCCCTCTGGGGCCAACGTCCTGACTTTC.

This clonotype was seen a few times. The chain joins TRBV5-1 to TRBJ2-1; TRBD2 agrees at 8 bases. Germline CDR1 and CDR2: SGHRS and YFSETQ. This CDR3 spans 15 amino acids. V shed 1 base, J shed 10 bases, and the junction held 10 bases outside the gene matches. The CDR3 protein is CASSLNWQRGTEQFF. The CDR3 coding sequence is TGCGCCAGCAGCTTGAATTGGCAGCGGGGGACAGAGCAGTTCTTC.

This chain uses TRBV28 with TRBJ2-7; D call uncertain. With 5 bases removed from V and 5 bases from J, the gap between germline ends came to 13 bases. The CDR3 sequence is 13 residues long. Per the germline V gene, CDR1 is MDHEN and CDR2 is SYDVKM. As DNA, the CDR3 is TGTGCCAGCAGTCCTAGAGGATCTGACGAGCAGTACTTC. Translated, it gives CASSPRGSDEQYF.

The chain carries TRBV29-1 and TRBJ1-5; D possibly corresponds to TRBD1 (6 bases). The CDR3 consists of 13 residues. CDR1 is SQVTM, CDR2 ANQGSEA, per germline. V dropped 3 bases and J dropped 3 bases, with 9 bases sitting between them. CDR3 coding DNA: TGCAGCGTTGAGCCAGGGGACAATCAGCCCCAGCATTTT. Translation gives CSVEPGDNQPQHF.

CDR3 DNA sequence: TGTGCCAGCAGCTTAAGTTGGACCGGGGGGACCCAGTACTTC. It encodes CASSLSWTGGTQYF. This rearrangement joins TRBV7-2 to TRBJ2-5, with TRBD2 as a possible D gene (6 bases). The V gene's germline CDR1 is SGHTA and CDR2 FQGNSA. The CDR3 is 14 amino acids. Trimming shortened V by 2 bases and J by 7 bases, and 14 bases separated the two germline ends. Looking up the rest from reference TRBV7-2 and TRBJ2-5 gives the full variable domain: GAGVSQSPSNKVTEKGKDVELRCDPISGHTALYWYRQSLGQGLEFLIYFQGNSAPDKSGLPSDRFSAERTGGSVSTLTIQRTQQEDSAVYLCASSLSWTGGTQYFGPGTRLLVL.

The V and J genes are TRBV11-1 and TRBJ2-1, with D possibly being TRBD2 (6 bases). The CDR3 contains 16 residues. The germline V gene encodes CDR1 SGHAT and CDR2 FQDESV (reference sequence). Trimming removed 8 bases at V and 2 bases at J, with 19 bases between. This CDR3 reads CASAPWGTSTYNEQFF. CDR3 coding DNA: TGTGCCAGCGCCCCATGGGGGACTTCGACCTACAATGAGCAGTTCTTC.

Written as DNA, the CDR3 is TGCAGTGCTAGAGATGGTCGACAGAATGATGGCTACACCTTC. Its translation: CSARDGRQNDGYTF. This sequence joins TRBV20-1 and TRBJ1-2; possibly TRBD1 for D (5 bases). V was pared by 0 bases and J by 6 bases, with 14 bases between. The germline V gene has CDR1 DFQATT and CDR2 SNEGSKA (reference sequence). The CDR3 is made up of 14 amino acids.

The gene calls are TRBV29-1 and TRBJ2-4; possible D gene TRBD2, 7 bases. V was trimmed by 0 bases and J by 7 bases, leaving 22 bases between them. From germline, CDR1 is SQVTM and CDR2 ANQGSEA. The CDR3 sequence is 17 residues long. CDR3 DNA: TGCAGCGTTGAAGATTTTGGGGGCCCCGGGGGGAATAACATTCAGTACTTC. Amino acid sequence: CSVEDFGGPGGNNIQYF.

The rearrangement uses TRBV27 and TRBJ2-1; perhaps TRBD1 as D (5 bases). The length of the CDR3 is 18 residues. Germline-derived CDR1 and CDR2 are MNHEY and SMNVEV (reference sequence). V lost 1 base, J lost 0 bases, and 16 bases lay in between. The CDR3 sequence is CASSLWGRAIRSYNEQFF. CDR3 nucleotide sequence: TGTGCCAGCAGTTTATGGGGCAGGGCTATACGCTCCTACAATGAGCAGTTCTTC.

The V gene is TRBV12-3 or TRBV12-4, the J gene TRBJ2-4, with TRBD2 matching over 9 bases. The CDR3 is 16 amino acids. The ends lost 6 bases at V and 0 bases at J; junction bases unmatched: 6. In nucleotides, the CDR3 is TGTGCCAGCAGGAATTCTAGCGGGGTAGCCAAAAACATTCAGTACTTC. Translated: CASRNSSGVAKNIQYF.

CDR3 nucleotides: TGTGCCAGCAGGAGAGGGGAAGAGACCCAGTACTTC. Translation: CASRRGEETQYF. J is TRBJ2-4 and V is TRBV11-2; D tentatively reads TRBD1 or TRBD2 (5 bases each). The J call may be mistaken, given a closer DNA end match to TRBJ2-5. The CDR3 consists of 12 residues. From germline, CDR1 is SGHAT and CDR2 FQNNGV.